The rows below give T cell receptor beta chains drawn from one sample of a study of read filtering for tumor transcriptome and immune sequencing. One entry per CDR3 protein, called by TCRdb with MiXCR from the reads. The sample yields tens of thousands of distinct CDR3 sequences, about 22% seen once. The sequenced sample was a population of CD138-negative cells sorted from bone marrow. All receptors come from a donor older than 35 with multiple myeloma. CDR3s leave out the opening cysteine and the closing phenylalanine or tryptophan. Fields, in order: J gene, V gene, D gene, CDR3 protein. The D gene is left open where the match is weak.

TRBJ2-2	TRBV5-1	.	ASRPKTGGNTGELF
TRBJ2-3	TRBV18	.	ASSPYRASTDTQY
TRBJ2-7	TRBV5-1	.	ASSLVEGPYEQY
TRBJ2-2	TRBV28	TRBD2	ASSLAGAGNTGELF
TRBJ1-1	TRBV18	.	ASSLTRSTQGEAF
TRBJ1-1	TRBV28	TRBD1	ASSEGQGASEAF
TRBJ2-7	TRBV7-2	.	ASSPQSSYEQY
TRBJ2-5	TRBV3-1	TRBD2	ASSQVASGGLYQETQY
TRBJ1-2	TRBV12-3/TRBV12-4	TRBD1	ASSLAGQGDYGYT
TRBJ1-1	TRBV11-3	.	ASSLNQDTEAF
TRBJ2-3	TRBV12-3/TRBV12-4	TRBD1	ASSLPGQRFYTDTQY
TRBJ2-3	TRBV27	.	ASAGGGTDTQY
TRBJ2-2	TRBV28	.	ASRRATGELF
TRBJ1-2	TRBV3-1	.	ASSPGSRRNYGYT
TRBJ2-2	TRBV5-1	.	ASSLGHEVAGELF
TRBJ2-5	TRBV10-2	TRBD2	ASSESGLAGRETQY
TRBJ1-2	TRBV28	.	ASSFGTLLGYT
TRBJ2-5	TRBV29-1	TRBD2	SVDTSGGGETQY
TRBJ1-5	TRBV27	.	ASSFDGAGNQPQH
TRBJ2-5	TRBV28	.	ASTPPVGETQY
TRBJ1-2	TRBV20-1	TRBD1	SARTGGANYGYT
TRBJ2-1	TRBV29-1	TRBD2	SPSPAGAYNEQF
TRBJ2-6	TRBV13	.	ASSLGRGSGANVLT
TRBJ1-2	TRBV7-2	.	ASSLAGGGGYT
TRBJ2-1	TRBV19	.	ASSMGRGFYNEQF
TRBJ2-5	TRBV28	.	ASGAGLYQETQY
TRBJ2-4	TRBV2	TRBD2	ASSDLGTSISIQY
TRBJ1-3	TRBV29-1	.	SVLRGSGNTIY
TRBJ2-7	TRBV29-1	TRBD1	SVESRQGYERY
TRBJ1-1	TRBV5-4	.	ASSLGGWENTEAF
TRBJ1-2	TRBV29-1	.	SVEGFYGYT
TRBJ2-7	TRBV12-3/TRBV12-4	TRBD1	ASSPQDRGEQY
TRBJ2-3	TRBV6-2/TRBV6-3	.	ASTSPGLARYTDTQY
TRBJ1-3	TRBV5-1	.	ASSLENPGWNTIY
TRBJ1-1	TRBV5-1	.	ASSPDSNTEAF
TRBJ2-7	TRBV7-9	.	ASSTSGGHEQY
TRBJ1-6	TRBV5-1	.	ASSLGQYLESPLH
TRBJ2-6	TRBV3-1	TRBD1	ASKALQGSSGANVLT
TRBJ2-5	TRBV7-7	.	ASSNTGSIGETQY
TRBJ1-1	TRBV7-3	.	ASSTISQRLNTEAF
TRBJ2-3	TRBV2	.	ASQTDTQY
TRBJ1-5	TRBV28	.	ASTGQFNQPQH
TRBJ2-3	TRBV11-2	.	ASSPLRRSDTQY
TRBJ2-2	TRBV9	.	ASSVEVIGELF
TRBJ2-1	TRBV6-2/TRBV6-3	TRBD2	ASSYSGLADIYNEQF
TRBJ2-7	TRBV2	.	ASSPLGPQKDYEQY
TRBJ2-7	TRBV28	.	ASSPLTPSLEQY
TRBJ1-5	TRBV5-1	.	ASSPDGTSNQPQH
TRBJ1-4	TRBV2	TRBD1	ASSPTRDRAREKLF
TRBJ2-1	TRBV5-1	TRBD2	ASSSGLVDGEQF
TRBJ2-7	TRBV29-1	TRBD1	SVGPGTGGYEQY
TRBJ1-6	TRBV6-5	TRBD1	ASRARTGESSPLH
TRBJ2-5	TRBV3-1	TRBD1	ASSQRTGSQETQY
TRBJ1-1	TRBV2	.	ASSGDTEAF